This TCR beta chain was obtained from a study of graft-versus-host responses after intestinal transplantation. As for the study in general: Transplants were multivisceral, liver-intestinal, or isolated intestinal. Uniformly, recipients were administered anti-thymocyte globulin induction with subsequent tacrolimus and steroids for around 3 years.

V shed 3 bases and J shed 3 bases, with 15 bases lying between them. There are 15 residues in the CDR3. Looked up from germline, CDR1 is SGHRS and CDR2 is YFSETQ. Study-wide results and limits: The presence of high graft-versus-host to host-versus-graft clonal ratios in allografts characterized patients with graft-donor T cell macrochimerism. GvH clones surfaced in recipient marrow, some emerging earlier in ileum or blood.

Repertoires were generated with immunoSEQ multiplex PCR, while TCRdb's copy carries only in-frame clones and drops some. This repertoire shows about 120,000 clones, 90% to 95% found once; its top ten account for more than 0.1%. Comment on this clone: The antigen is unknown.

The chain carries TRBV5-1 and TRBJ1-1; perhaps TRBD1 as D (6 bases). The source is a human donor who received an intestinal transplant. The sequencing used unstimulated CD4+ T cells sorted from spleen or lymph node cells, collected before intestinal transplant. The CDR3 protein is CASSWDPDRHTEAFF. CDR3 sequence (DNA): TGCGCCAGCAGCTGGGACCCGGACAGACACACTGAAGCTTTCTTT.